The 10 T cell receptor beta chains in this list originate from one sample, sequenced in a study of T-cell memory formation after mild COVID-19. Each CDR3 protein gets one entry after TCRdb re-called the 5' RACE reads with MiXCR. The sample records 100,000 to 150,000 distinct CDR3 sequences, about 17% being singletons. Sequenced input: PBMCs or a T cell subset sorted from them (not recorded which). The receptors stem from an adult woman who had mild COVID-19 (a few samples of this study predate the infection). Cell type and time point are not known.

This clonotype came up many times. V is TRBV7-8 and J is TRBJ1-1; D is ambiguous. Deletions cut 5 bases from V and 4 bases from J, with 20 bases between. CDR1 is SGHVS, CDR2 FQNEAQ, per germline. This CDR3 is 16 amino acids long. The CDR3 loop reads CASSPLSGQFLTEAFF. CDR3 nucleotide sequence: TGTGCCAGCAGCCCCCTTAGCGGGCAGTTTCTCACTGAAGCTTTCTTT. The variable domain in full, with the rest retrieved from reference TRBV7-8 and TRBJ1-1, is GAGVSQSPRYKVAKRGQDVALRCDPISGHVSLFWYQQALGQGPEFLTYFQNEAQLDKSGLPSDRFFAERPEGSVSTLKIQRTQQEDSAVYLCASSPLSGQFLTEAFFGQGTRLTVV.

The CDR3 spells CASSVYRGYEQYF. The CDR3 DNA reads as TGCGCCAGCAGCGTGTACAGGGGTTACGAGCAGTACTTC. The rearrangement links TRBV5-1 to TRBJ2-7; 7 nucleotides align to TRBD1. This CDR3 contains 13 residues. The junction had 5 bases not matched to a gene; V was cut back by 4 bases and J by 4 bases. Germline CDR1 and CDR2: SGHRS and YFSETQ.

The rearrangement links TRBV4-3 to TRBJ2-5; unclear D gene. V lost 4 bases, J lost 0 bases, and 12 bases lay in between. This CDR3 is built from 15 residues. Per the germline V gene, CDR1 is LGHNA and CDR2 is YSLEER. For the CDR3, the DNA is TGCGCCAGCAGCCGCCGGATGGAGCACCAAGAGACCCAGTACTTC. Translated: CASSRRMEHQETQYF.

This clonotype was seen more than once but under ten times. J is TRBJ2-1 and V is TRBV30; perhaps TRBD1 as D (6 bases). Germline V gene sequence: CDR1 GTSNPN, CDR2 SVGIG (reference sequence). V gave up 1 base and J gave up 6 bases, with 22 bases separating them. The CDR3 has 17 amino acids. CDR3 coding DNA: TGTGCCTGGAGTGCTAACCACAGGGAATCTTGGGGCAATGAGCAGTTCTTC. This sequence encodes CAWSANHRESWGNEQFF.

The genes are TRBV5-1 and TRBJ2-5; possibly TRBD1 for D (6 bases). The CDR3 contains 15 residues. Germline V lookup: CDR1 SGHRS, CDR2 YFSETQ. V lost 0 bases and J 4 bases, leaving 13 bases between the germline ends. CDR3: CASSLGWGPGETQYF. For the CDR3, the DNA is TGCGCCAGCAGCTTGGGATGGGGGCCGGGAGAGACCCAGTACTTC.

This chain links TRBV5-4 with TRBJ2-1, with a tentative D call TRBD2 (5 bases). V lost 2 bases, J lost 0 bases, and 9 bases lay in between. Germline CDR1 reads SGHNT; CDR2 reads YYREEE (reference sequence). This CDR3 has 15 residues. The CDR3 DNA follows: TGTGCCAGCAGCTTTTTACGGGACTCCTACAATGAGCAGTTCTTC. Residues: CASSFLRDSYNEQFF.

The CDR3 DNA reads TGTGCCAGCAGCTTAGTTGGGGACACTGAAGCTTTCTTT. Its protein product is CASSLVGDTEAFF. J is TRBJ1-1 and V is TRBV7-9; D uncertain. The V end lost 1 base, the J end lost 3 bases, and 6 bases lay between the germline ends. CDR3 length: 13 residues. Germline assignment: CDR1 SEHNR and CDR2 FQNEAQ (reference sequence).

This clonotype has more than one count but fewer than ten. The chain links TRBV6-5 to TRBJ2-7, with D tentatively TRBD1 or TRBD2 (6 bases each). V gave up 2 bases and J gave up 6 bases, with 17 bases separating them. CDR3 length: 15 residues. The germline gives CDR1 MNHEY, CDR2 SVGAGI. The CDR3 DNA follows: TGTGCCAGCAGTTACGAGGGACGGGGGCCTGGCGAGCAGTACTTC. Translating gives CASSYEGRGPGEQYF.

This clonotype was counted only a few times. The chain couples TRBV7-6 to TRBJ2-1; TRBD2 might be the D (6 bases). This CDR3 has 16 amino acids. The V and J ends lost 2 bases and 7 bases respectively, with 18 bases between them. CDR1 and CDR2 (germline): SGHVS, FNYEAQ. The CDR3 bases are TGTGCCAGCAGCTTATTCGGCGGGATAAGGTGGAATGAGCAGTTCTTC. Translated, it gives CASSLFGGIRWNEQFF.

This clonotype has at least ten counts. V gene TRBV12-3 or TRBV12-4 combines with J gene TRBJ2-2, with D uncertain. This CDR3 region has 12 residues. V shed 5 bases and J shed 3 bases, with 4 bases lying between them. The CDR3 DNA is TGTGCCAGCAGTCACTACACCGGGGAGCTGTTTTTT. It encodes CASSHYTGELFF.